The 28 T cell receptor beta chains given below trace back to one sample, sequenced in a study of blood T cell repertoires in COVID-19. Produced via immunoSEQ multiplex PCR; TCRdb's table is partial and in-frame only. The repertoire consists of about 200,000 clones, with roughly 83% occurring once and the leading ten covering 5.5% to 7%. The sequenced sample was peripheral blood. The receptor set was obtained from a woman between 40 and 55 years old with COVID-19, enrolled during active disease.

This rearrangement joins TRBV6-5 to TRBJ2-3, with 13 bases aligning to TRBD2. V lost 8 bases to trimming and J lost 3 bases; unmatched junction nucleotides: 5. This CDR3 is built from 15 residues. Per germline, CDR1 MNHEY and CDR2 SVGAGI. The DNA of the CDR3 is TGTGCCAGCGGGACTAGCGGGACCAGGACAGATACGCAGTATTTT. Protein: CASGTSGTRTDTQYF.

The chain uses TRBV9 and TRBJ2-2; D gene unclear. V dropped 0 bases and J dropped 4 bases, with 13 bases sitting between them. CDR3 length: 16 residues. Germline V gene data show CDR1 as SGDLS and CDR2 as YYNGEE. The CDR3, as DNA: TGTGCCAGCAGCGTAGCCTCTCCCATAGCCACCGGGGAGCTGTTTTTT. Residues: CASSVASPIATGELFF.

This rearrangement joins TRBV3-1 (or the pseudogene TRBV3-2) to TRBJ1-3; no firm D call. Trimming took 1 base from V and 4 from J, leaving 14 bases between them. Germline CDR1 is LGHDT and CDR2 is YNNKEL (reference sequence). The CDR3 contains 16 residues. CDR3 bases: TGTGCCAGCAGCCAAGGATTCTATGGGCAGGGAAACACCATATATTTT. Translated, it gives CASSQGFYGQGNTIYF.

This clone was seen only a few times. The CDR3 spells CAWRGFGTPAYNEQFF. CDR3 bases: TGTGCCTGGAGGGGCTTCGGGACTCCCGCCTACAATGAGCAGTTCTTC. V usage is TRBV30 and J usage is TRBJ2-1, with D perhaps matching TRBD2 (6 bases). The CDR3 has 16 amino acids. Germline assignment: CDR1 GTSNPN and CDR2 SVGIG (reference sequence). V was clipped by 3 bases and J by 2 bases, with 17 bases between them.

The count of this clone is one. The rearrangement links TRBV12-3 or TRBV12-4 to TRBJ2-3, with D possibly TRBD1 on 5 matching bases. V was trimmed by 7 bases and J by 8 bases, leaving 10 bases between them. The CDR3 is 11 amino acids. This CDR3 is CASTPQGTQYF. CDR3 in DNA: TGTGCCAGCACCCCGCAGGGTACGCAGTATTTT.

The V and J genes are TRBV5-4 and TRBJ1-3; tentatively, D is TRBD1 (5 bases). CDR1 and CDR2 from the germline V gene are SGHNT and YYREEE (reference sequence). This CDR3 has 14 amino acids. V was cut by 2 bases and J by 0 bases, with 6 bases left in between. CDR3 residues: CASSFQGSGNTIYF. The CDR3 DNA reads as TGTGCCAGCAGCTTCCAGGGCTCTGGAAACACCATATATTTT.

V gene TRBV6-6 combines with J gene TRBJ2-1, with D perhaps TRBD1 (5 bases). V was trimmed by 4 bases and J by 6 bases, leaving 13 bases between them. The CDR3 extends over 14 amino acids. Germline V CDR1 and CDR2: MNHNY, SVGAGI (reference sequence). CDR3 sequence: CASSLQVSGNEQFF. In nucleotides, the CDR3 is TGTGCCAGCAGTTTACAGGTTTCTGGCAATGAGCAGTTCTTC.

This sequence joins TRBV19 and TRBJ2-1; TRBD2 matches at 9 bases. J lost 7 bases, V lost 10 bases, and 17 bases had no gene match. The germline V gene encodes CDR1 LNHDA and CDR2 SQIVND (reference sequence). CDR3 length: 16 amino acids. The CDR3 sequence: CATRGEAGGPGNEQFF. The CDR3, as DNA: TGTGCCACCCGAGGTGAGGCGGGAGGGCCAGGGAATGAGCAGTTCTTC.

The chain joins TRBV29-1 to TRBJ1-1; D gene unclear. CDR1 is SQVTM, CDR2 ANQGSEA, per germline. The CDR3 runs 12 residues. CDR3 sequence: CRVDPRRGEAFF. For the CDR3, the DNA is TGCAGGGTCGACCCCAGACGAGGTGAAGCTTTCTTT.

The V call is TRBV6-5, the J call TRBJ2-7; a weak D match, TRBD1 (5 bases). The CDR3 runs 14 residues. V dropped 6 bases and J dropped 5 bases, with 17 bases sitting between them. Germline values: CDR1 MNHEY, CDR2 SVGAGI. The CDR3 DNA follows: TGTGCCAGCAGCGTCGAACAGGCCCCTAACGAGCAGTACTTC. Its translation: CASSVEQAPNEQYF.

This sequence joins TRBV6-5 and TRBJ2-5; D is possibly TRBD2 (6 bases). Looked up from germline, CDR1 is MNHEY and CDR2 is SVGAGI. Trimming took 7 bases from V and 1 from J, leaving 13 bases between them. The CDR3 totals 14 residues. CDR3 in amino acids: CASISLAIQETQYF. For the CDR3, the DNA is TGTGCCAGCATCTCTCTAGCGATCCAAGAGACCCAGTACTTC.

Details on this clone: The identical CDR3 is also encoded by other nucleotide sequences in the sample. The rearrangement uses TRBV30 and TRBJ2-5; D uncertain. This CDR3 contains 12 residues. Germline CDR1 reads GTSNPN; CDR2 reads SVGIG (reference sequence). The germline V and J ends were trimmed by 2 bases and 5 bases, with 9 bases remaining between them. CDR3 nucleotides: TGTGCCTGGAGTCCGCCGAGCGAGACCCAGTACTTC. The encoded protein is CAWSPPSETQYF.

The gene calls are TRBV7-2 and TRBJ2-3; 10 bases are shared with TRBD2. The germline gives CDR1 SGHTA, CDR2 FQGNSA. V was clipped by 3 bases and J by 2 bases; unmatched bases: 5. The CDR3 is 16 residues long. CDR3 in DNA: TGTGCCAGCAGCTTTCGGACTAGCGGACTCACAGATACGCAGTATTTT. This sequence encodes CASSFRTSGLTDTQYF.

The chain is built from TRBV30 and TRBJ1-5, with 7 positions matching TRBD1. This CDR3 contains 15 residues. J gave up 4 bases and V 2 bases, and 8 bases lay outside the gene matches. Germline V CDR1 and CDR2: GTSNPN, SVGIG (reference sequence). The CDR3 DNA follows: TGTGCCTGGAGTTCCCAGGGGGGCGCGAATCAGCCCCAGCATTTT. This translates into CAWSSQGGANQPQHF.

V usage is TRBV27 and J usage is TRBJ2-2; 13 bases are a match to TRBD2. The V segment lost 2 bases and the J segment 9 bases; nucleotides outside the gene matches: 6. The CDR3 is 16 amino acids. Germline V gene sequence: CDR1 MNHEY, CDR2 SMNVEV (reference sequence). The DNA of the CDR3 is TGTGCCAGCAGTTTAACTACTAGCGGGAGGGCCCGGGAGCTGTTTTTT. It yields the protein CASSLTTSGRARELFF.

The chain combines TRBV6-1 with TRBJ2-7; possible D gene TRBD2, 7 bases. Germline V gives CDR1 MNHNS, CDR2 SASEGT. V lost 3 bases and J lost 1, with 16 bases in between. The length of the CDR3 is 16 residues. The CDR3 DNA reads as TGTGCCAGCAGTGATCGGGGGGCAGGTGGGTCCTACGAGCAGTACTTC. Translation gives CASSDRGAGGSYEQYF.

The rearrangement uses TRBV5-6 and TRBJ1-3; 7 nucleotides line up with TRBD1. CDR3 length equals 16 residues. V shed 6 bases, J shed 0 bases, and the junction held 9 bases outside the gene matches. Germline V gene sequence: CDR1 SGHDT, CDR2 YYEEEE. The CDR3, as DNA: TGTGCCAGCACCAGGGGGGCAGGCCGCTCTGGAAACACCATATATTTT. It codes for CASTRGAGRSGNTIYF.

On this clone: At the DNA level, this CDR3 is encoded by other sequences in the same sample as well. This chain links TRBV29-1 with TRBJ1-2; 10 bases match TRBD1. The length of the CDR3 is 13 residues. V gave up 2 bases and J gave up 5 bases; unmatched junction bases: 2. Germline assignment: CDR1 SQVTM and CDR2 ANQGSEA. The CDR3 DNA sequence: TGCAGCGTTGAACCGGGACAGGGGTATGGCTACACCTTC. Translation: CSVEPGQGYGYTF.

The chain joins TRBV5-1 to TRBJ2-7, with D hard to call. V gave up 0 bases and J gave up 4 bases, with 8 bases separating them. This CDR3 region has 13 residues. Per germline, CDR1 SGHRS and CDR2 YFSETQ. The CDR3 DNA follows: TGCGCCAGCAGCTTGGGAAGAGTATACGAGCAGTACTTC. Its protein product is CASSLGRVYEQYF.

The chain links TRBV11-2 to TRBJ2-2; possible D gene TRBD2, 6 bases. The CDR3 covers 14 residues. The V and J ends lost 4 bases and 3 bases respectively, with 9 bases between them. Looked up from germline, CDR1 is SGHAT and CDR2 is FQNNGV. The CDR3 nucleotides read TGTGCCAGCAGCTCGACTAGTGACACCGGGGAGCTGTTTTTT. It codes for CASSSTSDTGELFF.

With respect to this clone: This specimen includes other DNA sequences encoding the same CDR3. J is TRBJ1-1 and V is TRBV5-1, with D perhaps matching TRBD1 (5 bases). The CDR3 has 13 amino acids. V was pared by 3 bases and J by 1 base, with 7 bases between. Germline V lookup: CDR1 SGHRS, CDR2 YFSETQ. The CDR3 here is CASSSGQNTEAFF. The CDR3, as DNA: TGCGCCAGCAGCTCTGGACAGAACACTGAAGCTTTCTTT.

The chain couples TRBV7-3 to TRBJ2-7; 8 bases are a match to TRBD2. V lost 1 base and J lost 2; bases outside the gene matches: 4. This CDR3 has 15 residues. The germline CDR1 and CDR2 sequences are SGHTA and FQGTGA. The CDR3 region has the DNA TGTGCCAGCAGCTTAATGGCGGGGGGAGCCTACGAGCAGTACTTC. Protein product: CASSLMAGGAYEQYF.

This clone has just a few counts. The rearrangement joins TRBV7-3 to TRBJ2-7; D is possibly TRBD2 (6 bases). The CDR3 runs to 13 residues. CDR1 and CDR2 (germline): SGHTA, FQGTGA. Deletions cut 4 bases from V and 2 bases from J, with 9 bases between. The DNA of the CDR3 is TGTGCCAGCAGCTCAGCGGGTCCCTACGAGCAGTACTTC. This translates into CASSSAGPYEQYF.

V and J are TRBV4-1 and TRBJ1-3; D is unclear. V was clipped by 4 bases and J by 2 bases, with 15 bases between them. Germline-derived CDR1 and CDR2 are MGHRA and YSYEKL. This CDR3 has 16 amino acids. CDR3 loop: CASSPGALYTGNTIYF. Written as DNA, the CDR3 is TGCGCCAGCAGCCCGGGAGCCCTATACACTGGAAACACCATATATTTT.

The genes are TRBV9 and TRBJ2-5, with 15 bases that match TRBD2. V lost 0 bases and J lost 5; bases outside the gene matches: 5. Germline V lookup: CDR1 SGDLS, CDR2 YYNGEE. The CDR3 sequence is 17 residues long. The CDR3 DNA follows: TGTGCCAGCAGCGTAGGGACTAGCGGGGGGGCCGTGGAGACCCAGTACTTC. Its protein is CASSVGTSGGAVETQYF.

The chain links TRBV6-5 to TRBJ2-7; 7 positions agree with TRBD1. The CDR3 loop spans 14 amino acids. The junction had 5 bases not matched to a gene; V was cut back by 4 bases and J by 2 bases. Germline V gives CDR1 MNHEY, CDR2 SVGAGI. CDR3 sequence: CASSWDSQTYEQYF. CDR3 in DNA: TGTGCCAGCAGTTGGGACAGTCAAACCTACGAGCAGTACTTC.

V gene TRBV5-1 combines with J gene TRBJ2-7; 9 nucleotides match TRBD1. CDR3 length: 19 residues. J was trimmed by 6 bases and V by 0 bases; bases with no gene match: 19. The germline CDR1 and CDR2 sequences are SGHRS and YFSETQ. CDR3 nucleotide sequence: TGCGCCAGCAGCTTGGGTCCGGGACAGGGATTCCTTACGCTTGGCGAGCAGTACTTC. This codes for CASSLGPGQGFLTLGEQYF.

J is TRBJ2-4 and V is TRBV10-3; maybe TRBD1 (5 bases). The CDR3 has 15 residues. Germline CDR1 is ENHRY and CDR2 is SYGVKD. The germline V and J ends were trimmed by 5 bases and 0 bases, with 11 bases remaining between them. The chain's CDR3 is CAISTGDLAKNIQYF. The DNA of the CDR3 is TGTGCCATCAGTACAGGCGATTTAGCCAAAAACATTCAGTACTTC.